Presented here are 14 T cell receptor beta chains from one specimen sequenced in a study of blood T cell repertoires in COVID-19. The repertoire was sequenced with immunoSEQ multiplex PCR; TCRdb's copy has only in-frame clones and lacks some. Of 80,000 to 90,000 clones listed, around nine tenths were seen once; the top ten hold about 1.2%. What was sequenced was peripheral blood. These receptors were obtained from an elderly man with active or convalescent COVID-19.

The chain is built from TRBV4-3 and TRBJ2-1; D is unclear. The germline V gene has CDR1 LGHNA and CDR2 YSLEER. The CDR3 loop spans 15 amino acids. The V and J ends lost 1 base and 8 bases respectively, with 15 bases between them. The CDR3 is CASSQGISSGDEQFF. For the CDR3, the DNA is TGCGCCAGCAGCCAAGGAATTAGCAGTGGCGATGAGCAGTTCTTC.

The genes are TRBV5-4 and TRBJ1-5; 9 positions agree with TRBD1. The germline V gene encodes CDR1 SGHNT and CDR2 YYREEE (reference sequence). With 4 bases clipped from V and 1 base from J, the junction kept 3 bases outside the gene matches. The CDR3 covers 15 residues. For the CDR3, the DNA is TGTGCCAGCAGCACAGGACAGGGGAGCAATCAGCCCCAGCATTTT. Its protein product is CASSTGQGSNQPQHF.

The chain is built from TRBV4-2 and TRBJ2-7; D remains ambiguous. V shed 0 bases and J shed 2 bases, with 5 bases lying between them. Germline loops: CDR1 LGHNA, CDR2 YNFKEQ. This CDR3 has 13 residues. CDR3 sequence reads: CASSQETTYEQYF. Here the CDR3 DNA reads TGTGCCAGCAGCCAAGAAACTACCTACGAGCAGTACTTC.

The V call is TRBV18, the J call TRBJ2-7; TRBD1 agrees at 9 bases. V lost 5 bases and J lost 4; bases outside the gene matches: 9. CDR1 is KGHSH and CDR2 is LQKENI in the germline V gene. The CDR3 consists of 15 residues. The CDR3 DNA is TGTGCCAGCTCAGCCCGGGACAGGGTTTTGTACGAGCAGTACTTC. Amino acids: CASSARDRVLYEQYF.

V is TRBV30 and J is TRBJ1-2; no clear D. Germline V gene sequence: CDR1 GTSNPN, CDR2 SVGIG (reference sequence). The CDR3 extends over 13 amino acids. Trimming shortened V by 1 base and J by 4 bases, and 10 bases separated the two germline ends. CDR3 sequence (DNA): TGTGCCTGGAGTGACGCCGGCGGCTATGGCTACACCTTC. Protein sequence: CAWSDAGGYGYTF.

The CDR3 spells CASRIAGRNYEQYF. The CDR3 DNA follows: TGTGCCAGCAGAATAGCGGGGAGAAACTACGAGCAGTACTTC. The chain carries TRBV2 and TRBJ2-7; 8 bases map to TRBD2. Trimming cost V 6 bases and J 3 bases; bases outside gene matches: 7. Germline values: CDR1 SNHLY, CDR2 FYNNEI. The CDR3 is 14 amino acids.

The genes are TRBV15 and TRBJ1-4; a possible D gene is TRBD1 (6 bases). With 5 bases removed from V and 8 bases from J, the gap between germline ends came to 15 bases. CDR1 is LNHNV and CDR2 is YYDKDF in the germline V gene (reference sequence). The CDR3 runs 14 residues. This CDR3 is CATSRDTTGEKLFF. CDR3 nucleotides: TGTGCCACCAGCCGGGACACAACCGGCGAAAAACTGTTTTTT. Full variable domain (missing parts from reference TRBV15 and TRBJ1-4): DAMVIQNPRYQVTQFGKPVTLSCSQTLNHNVMYWYQQKSSQAPKLLFHYYDKDFNNEADTPDNFQSRRPNTSFCFLDIRSPGLGDTAMYLCATSRDTTGEKLFFGSGTQLSVL.

The chain couples TRBV28 to TRBJ2-5, with 7 bases identical to TRBD1. The CDR3 length is 15 residues. J gave up 2 bases and V 2 bases, and 5 bases lay outside the gene matches. The germline V gene encodes CDR1 MDHEN and CDR2 SYDVKM. Written as DNA, the CDR3 is TGTGCCAGCAGTTTACCGACAGGGCTACAAGAGACCCAGTACTTC. This translates into CASSLPTGLQETQYF.

This chain uses TRBV28 with TRBJ1-2; perhaps TRBD1 as D (5 bases). Germline CDR1 reads MDHEN; CDR2 reads SYDVKM. Trimming stripped 4 bases from V and 4 bases from J, with 10 bases between. The CDR3 loop spans 13 amino acids. The CDR3 protein is CASSSGIGYGYTF. As DNA, the CDR3 is TGTGCCAGCAGTTCAGGGATAGGCTATGGCTACACCTTC.

The V call is TRBV27, the J call TRBJ2-2; unclear D gene. Trimming cost V 6 bases and J 5 bases, with 22 bases left between them. The CDR3 consists of 17 residues. In germline, CDR1 is MNHEY, CDR2 SMNVEV (reference sequence). The CDR3 nucleotides are TGTGCCAGCAGCAACCCCTATGGGCCGAAGACAACCGGGGAGCTGTTTTTT. Its translation: CASSNPYGPKTTGELFF.

The V and J genes are TRBV25-1 and TRBJ2-1, with 8 nucleotides matching TRBD1. J was trimmed by 9 bases and V by 0 bases; bases with no gene match: 7. The CDR3 is made up of 15 amino acids. CDR1 is MGHDK, CDR2 SYGVNS, per germline. CDR3 loop: CASSEYIRTGLEQFF. CDR3 nucleotide sequence: TGTGCCAGCAGTGAATATATTCGGACAGGGCTTGAGCAGTTCTTC.

J is TRBJ2-1 and V is TRBV30; a possible D gene is TRBD1 (6 bases). CDR3 length equals 17 residues. Looked up from germline, CDR1 is GTSNPN and CDR2 is SVGIG (reference sequence). The V and J ends lost 0 bases and 8 bases respectively, with 23 bases between them. CDR3 nucleotides: TGTGCCTGGAGTGTACGAAGGGGGAGCGGTATTAGCGATGAGCAGTTCTTC. Amino acid sequence: CAWSVRRGSGISDEQFF. Supplemented by reference TRBV30 and TRBJ2-1, the full variable domain reads SQTIHQWPATLVQPVGSPLSLECTVEGTSNPNLYWYRQAAGRGLQLLFYSVGIGQISSEVPQNLSASRPQDRQFILSSKKLLLSDSGFYLCAWSVRRGSGISDEQFFGPGTRLTVL.

The genes are TRBV11-2 and TRBJ1-2; 7 bases align to TRBD1. The germline V gene encodes CDR1 SGHAT and CDR2 FQNNGV. This CDR3 has 15 residues. J was trimmed by 4 bases and V by 3 bases; bases with no gene match: 8. CDR3 coding DNA: TGTGCCAGCAGCTTCGACGGGACAGCGGGCTATGGCTACACCTTC. Its protein product is CASSFDGTAGYGYTF.

This clone was picked up one time. The chain couples TRBV20-1 to TRBJ2-1; no clear D. Trimming removed 2 bases at V and 10 bases at J, with 9 bases between. The CDR3 is 11 residues long. Germline CDR1 reads DFQATT; CDR2 reads SNEGSKA (reference sequence). CDR3: CSARIRGEQFF. The CDR3 region has the DNA TGCAGTGCTAGAATCCGAGGCGAGCAGTTCTTC.